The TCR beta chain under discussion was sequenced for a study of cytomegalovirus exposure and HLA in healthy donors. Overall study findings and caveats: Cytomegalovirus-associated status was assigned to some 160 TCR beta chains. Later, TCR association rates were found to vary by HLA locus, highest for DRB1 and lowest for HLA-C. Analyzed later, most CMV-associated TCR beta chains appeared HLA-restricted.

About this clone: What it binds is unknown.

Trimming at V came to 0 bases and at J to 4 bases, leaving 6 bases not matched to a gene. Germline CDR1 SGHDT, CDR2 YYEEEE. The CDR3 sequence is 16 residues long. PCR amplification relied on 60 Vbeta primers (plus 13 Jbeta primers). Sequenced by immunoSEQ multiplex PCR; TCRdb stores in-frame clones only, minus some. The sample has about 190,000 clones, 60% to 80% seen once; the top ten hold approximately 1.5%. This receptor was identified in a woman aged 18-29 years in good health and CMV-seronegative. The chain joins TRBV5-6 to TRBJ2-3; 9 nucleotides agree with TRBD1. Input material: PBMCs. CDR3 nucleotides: TGTGCCAGCAGCTTGGATGGACAGGGGAGGGCAGATACGCAGTATTTT. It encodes CASSLDGQGRADTQYF.